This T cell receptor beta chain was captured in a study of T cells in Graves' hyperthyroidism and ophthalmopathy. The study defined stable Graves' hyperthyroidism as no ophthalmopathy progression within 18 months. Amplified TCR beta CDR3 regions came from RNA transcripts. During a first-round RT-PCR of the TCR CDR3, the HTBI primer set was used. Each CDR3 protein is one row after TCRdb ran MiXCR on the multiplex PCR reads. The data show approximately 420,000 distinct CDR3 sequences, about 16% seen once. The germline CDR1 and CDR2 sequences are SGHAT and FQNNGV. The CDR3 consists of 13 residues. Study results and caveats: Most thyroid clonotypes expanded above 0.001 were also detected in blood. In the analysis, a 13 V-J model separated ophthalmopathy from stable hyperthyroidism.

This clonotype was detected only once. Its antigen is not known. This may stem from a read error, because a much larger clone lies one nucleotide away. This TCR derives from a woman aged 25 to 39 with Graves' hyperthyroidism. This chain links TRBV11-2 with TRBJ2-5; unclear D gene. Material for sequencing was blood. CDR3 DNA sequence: TGTGCCAGCAGCTTAGATCCTCAAGAGGCCCAGTACTTC. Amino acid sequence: CASSLDPQEAQYF.